Here is one T cell receptor beta chain with its context. This specimen belongs to a study of blood T cell repertoires in COVID-19. Across the study: Sites across the United States, Italy and Spain contributed samples from acute and convalescent COVID-19.

The authors' processing: Researchers report that nucleated cell counts were estimated from reference gene primer amplification. TCRdb's table, derived via immunoSEQ multiplex PCR, lists solely in-frame clones and lacks some. V and J calls and clone size follow that table, whereas D and trimming were derived from the DNA. There are 100,000 or so clones in the sample; 81% occur only once, and approximately 38% lies in the top ten. This CDR3 spans 17 amino acids. With 2 bases removed from V and 0 bases from J, the gap between germline ends came to 14 bases. Germline lookup yields CDR1 KGHSH and CDR2 LQKENI.

Source material: peripheral blood. The chain employs TRBV18 and TRBJ1-3; D is uncertain. This clonotype was obtained from a man aged 80 or over with acute or convalescent COVID-19. The CDR3 coding sequence is TGTGCCAGCTCACCAACAATAAGTGATTACTCTGGAAACACCATATATTTT. This sequence encodes CASSPTISDYSGNTIYF.